This T cell receptor (beta chain) was captured in a study of OX40 agonist ivuxolimab in advanced cancers. Study-wide background: Prior therapy, whether anti-PD-1, anti-PD-L1 or anti-CTLA-4, was allowed, and roughly 40% had some.

The CDR3 extends over 14 amino acids. The V gene's germline CDR1 is SGHTA and CDR2 FQGTGA. The V and J ends lost 6 bases and 7 bases, in that order; junction bases with no gene match: 6. Assay used: immunoSEQ multiplex PCR; TCRdb lists only in-frame clones, some missing. Here the sample spans tens of thousands of clones, over 85% being singletons. The gene calls are TRBV7-3 and TRBJ2-1; TRBD2 matches at 10 bases. Sample: CD4+ or CD8+ T cells sorted from blood, taken in a trial of the OX40 agonist ivuxolimab. The receptor was isolated from an adult with an advanced solid tumor such as melanoma, head and neck, liver or kidney cancer. The chain's CDR3 is CASSLAGGVNEQFF. In DNA, the CDR3 is TGTGCCAGCAGTTTAGCGGGAGGAGTAAATGAGCAGTTCTTC.